This T cell receptor (beta chain) was sequenced in a study of radiotherapy plus CTLA-4 blockade in lung cancer. The overall study: Across the patients, objective responses occurred in about 19%, and disease control in 30% to 35%. General study results and limits: Tumor-origin TCR clones grew in blood after radiotherapy plus ipilimumab. Early shifts in blood T cell clones, with interferon-beta, reportedly predicted response best.

A word on this clone: No antigen is known for it.

Profiling relied on immunoSEQ multiplex PCR, and the TCRdb table lists in-frame clones only, not all of them. The sample includes under 65,000 clones, 65% to 80% of them seen just once. The study gave focal radiation plus ipilimumab CTLA-4 blockade to patients with chemo-refractory metastatic non-small-cell lung cancer. This CDR3 has 16 amino acids. The germline CDR1 and CDR2 sequences are SGHTS and YDEGEE. Trimming removed 5 bases at V and 1 base at J, with 15 bases between. This TCR came from a human donor with non-small cell lung cancer whose response to radiotherapy plus ipilimumab could not be evaluated. The source was peripheral blood, collected from a patient treated with radiotherapy plus ipilimumab. V and J are TRBV5-8 and TRBJ2-2; D perhaps matches TRBD1 (6 bases). The CDR3, as DNA: TGTGCCAGCAGTAACAACCCGGGACAGAACACCGGGGAGCTGTTTTTT. This translates into CASSNNPGQNTGELFF.